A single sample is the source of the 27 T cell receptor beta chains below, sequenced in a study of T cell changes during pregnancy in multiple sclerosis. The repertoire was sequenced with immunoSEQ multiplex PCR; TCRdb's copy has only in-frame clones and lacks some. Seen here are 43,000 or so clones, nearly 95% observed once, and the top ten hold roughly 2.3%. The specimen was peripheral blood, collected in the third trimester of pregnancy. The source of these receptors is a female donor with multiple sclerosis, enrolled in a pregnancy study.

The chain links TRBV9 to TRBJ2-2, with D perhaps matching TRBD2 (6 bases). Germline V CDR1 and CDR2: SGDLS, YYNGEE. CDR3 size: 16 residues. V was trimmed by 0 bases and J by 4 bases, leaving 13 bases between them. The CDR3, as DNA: TGTGCCAGCAGCGTAGGCGCGGGACTTACCACCGGGGAGCTGTTTTTT. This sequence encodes CASSVGAGLTTGELFF.

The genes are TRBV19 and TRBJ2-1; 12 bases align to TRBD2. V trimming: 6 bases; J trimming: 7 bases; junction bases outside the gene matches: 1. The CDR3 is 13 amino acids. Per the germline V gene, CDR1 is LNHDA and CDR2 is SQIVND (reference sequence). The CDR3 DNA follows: TGTGCCAGTAGGACTAGCGGGAGAAATGAGCAGTTCTTC. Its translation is CASRTSGRNEQFF.

The CDR3 sequence: CASSEALAGRGGYTF. The CDR3 coding sequence is TGTGCCAGCAGTGAAGCATTGGCGGGGAGAGGCGGCTACACCTTC. The chain employs TRBV6-1 and TRBJ1-2; no firm D call. Trimming left V 0 bases short and J 8 bases short, with 16 bases between. The CDR3 covers 15 residues. The germline V gene encodes CDR1 MNHNS and CDR2 SASEGT.

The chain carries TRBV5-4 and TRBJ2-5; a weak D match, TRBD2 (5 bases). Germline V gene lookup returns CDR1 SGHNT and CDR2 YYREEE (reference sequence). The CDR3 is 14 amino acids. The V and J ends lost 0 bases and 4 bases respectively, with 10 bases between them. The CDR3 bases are TGTGCCAGCAGCTTGGACTCCAGCGGAGAGACCCAGTACTTC. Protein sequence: CASSLDSSGETQYF.

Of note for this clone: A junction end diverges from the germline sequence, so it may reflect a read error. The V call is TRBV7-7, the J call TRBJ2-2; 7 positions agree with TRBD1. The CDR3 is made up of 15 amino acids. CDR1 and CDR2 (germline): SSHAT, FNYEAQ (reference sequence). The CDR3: CASSLVYRGTGELFF. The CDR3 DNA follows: TGTGCTAGCAGCTTAGTATACAGGGGCACCGGGGAGCTGTTTTTT.

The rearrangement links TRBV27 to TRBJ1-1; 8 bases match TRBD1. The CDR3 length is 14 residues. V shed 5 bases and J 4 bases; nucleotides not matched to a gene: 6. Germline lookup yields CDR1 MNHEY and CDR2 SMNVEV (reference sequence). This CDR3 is CASSPDREGTEAFF. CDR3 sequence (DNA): TGTGCCAGCAGTCCGGACAGGGAGGGCACTGAAGCTTTCTTT.

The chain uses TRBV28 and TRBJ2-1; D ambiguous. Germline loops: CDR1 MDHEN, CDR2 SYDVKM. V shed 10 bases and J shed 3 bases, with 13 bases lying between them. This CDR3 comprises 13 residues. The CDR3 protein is CATVPPVYNEQFF. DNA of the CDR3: TGTGCCACGGTTCCCCCGGTCTACAATGAGCAGTTCTTC.

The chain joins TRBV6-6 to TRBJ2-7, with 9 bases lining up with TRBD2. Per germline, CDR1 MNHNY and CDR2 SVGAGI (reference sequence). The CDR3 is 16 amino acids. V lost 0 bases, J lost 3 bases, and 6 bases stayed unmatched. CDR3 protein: CASSYSQTSGSYEQYF. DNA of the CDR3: TGTGCCAGCAGTTACTCCCAGACTAGCGGTAGCTACGAGCAGTACTTC.

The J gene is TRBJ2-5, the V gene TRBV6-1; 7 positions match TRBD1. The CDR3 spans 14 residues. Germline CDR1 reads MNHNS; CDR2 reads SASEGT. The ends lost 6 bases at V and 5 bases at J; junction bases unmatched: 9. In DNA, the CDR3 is TGTGCCAGCAGAAAGTTAGACAGGGACGAGACCCAGTACTTC. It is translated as CASRKLDRDETQYF.

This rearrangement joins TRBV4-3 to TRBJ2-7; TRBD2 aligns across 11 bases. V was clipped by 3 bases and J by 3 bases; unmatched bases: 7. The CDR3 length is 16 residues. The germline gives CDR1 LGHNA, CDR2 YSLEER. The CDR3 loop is CASSQGGTSGGYEQYF. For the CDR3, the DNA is TGCGCCAGCAGCCAGGGCGGGACTAGCGGTGGCTACGAGCAGTACTTC.

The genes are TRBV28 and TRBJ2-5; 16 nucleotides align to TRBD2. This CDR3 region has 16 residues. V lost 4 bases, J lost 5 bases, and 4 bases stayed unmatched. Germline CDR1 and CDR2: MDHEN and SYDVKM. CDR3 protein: CASSSSGLAGGETQYF. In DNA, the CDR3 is TGTGCCAGCAGTTCCTCGGGACTAGCGGGGGGGGAGACCCAGTACTTC.

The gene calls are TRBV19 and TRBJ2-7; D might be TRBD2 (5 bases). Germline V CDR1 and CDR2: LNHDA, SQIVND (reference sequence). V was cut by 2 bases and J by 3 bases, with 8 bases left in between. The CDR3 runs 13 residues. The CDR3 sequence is CASSIIAGYEQYF. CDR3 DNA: TGTGCCAGTAGTATAATTGCGGGCTACGAGCAGTACTTC.

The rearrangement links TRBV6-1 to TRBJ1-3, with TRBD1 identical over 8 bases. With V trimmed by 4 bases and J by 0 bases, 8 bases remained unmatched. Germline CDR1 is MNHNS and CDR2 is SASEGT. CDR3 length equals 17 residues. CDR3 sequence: CASSAGTGQSSGNTIYF. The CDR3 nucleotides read TGTGCCAGCAGTGCTGGGACAGGACAATCCTCTGGAAACACCATATATTTT.

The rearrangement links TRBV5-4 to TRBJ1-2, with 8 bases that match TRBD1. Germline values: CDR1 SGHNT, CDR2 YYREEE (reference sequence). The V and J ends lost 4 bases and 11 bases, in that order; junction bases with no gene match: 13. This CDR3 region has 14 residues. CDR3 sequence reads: CASSPQGAGGRYTF. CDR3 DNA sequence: TGTGCCAGCAGCCCTCAGGGGGCCGGGGGACGGTACACCTTC.

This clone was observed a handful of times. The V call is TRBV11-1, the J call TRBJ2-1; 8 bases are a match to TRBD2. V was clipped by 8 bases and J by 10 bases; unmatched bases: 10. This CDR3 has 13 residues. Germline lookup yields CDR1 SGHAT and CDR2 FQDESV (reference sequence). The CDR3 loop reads CASLKRENREQFF. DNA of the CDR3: TGTGCCAGCCTCAAGCGGGAGAACCGCGAGCAGTTCTTC.

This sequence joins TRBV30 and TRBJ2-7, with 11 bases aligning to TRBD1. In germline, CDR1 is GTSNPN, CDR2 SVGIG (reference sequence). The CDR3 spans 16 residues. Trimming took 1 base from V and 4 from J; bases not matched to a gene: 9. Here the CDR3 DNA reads TGTGCCTGGAGTGCGGCGTCCGGGACAGGGGGTTACGAGCAGTACTTC. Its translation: CAWSAASGTGGYEQYF.

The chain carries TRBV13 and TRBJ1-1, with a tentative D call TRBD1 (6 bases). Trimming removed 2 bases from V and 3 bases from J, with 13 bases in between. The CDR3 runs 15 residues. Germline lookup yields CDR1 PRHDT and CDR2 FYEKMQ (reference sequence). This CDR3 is CASSLYRVIDTEAFF. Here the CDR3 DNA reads TGTGCCAGCAGCTTATACAGGGTAATAGACACTGAAGCTTTCTTT. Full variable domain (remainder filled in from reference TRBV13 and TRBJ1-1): AAGVIQSPRHLIKEKRETATLKCYPIPRHDTVYWYQQGPGQDPQFLISFYEKMQSDKGSIPDRFSAQQFSDYHSELNMSSLELGDSALYFCASSLYRVIDTEAFFGQGTRLTVV.

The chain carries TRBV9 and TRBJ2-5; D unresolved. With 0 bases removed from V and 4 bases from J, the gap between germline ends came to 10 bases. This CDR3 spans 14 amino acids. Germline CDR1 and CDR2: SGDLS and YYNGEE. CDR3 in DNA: TGTGCCAGCAGCGTAGTTGGCTCCGCAGAGACCCAGTACTTC. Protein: CASSVVGSAETQYF.

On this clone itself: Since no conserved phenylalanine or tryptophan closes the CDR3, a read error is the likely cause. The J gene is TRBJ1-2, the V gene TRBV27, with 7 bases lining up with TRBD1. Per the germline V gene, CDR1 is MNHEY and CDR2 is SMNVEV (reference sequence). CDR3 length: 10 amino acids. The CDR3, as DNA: TGTGCACCTAGGGGGCTCGGCTACACCTCC. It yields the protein CAPRGLGYTS.

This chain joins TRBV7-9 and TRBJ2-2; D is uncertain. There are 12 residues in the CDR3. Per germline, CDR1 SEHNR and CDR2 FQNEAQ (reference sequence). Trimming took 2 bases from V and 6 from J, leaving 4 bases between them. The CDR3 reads CASSLRAGELFF. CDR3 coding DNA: TGTGCCAGCAGCTTACGCGCCGGGGAGCTGTTTTTT.

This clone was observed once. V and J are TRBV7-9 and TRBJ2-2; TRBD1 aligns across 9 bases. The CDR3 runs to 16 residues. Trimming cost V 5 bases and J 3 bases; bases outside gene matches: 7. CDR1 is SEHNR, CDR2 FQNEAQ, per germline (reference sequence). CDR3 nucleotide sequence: TGTGCCAGCAGCCCGGGACAGGGCTTCTACACCGGGGAGCTGTTTTTT. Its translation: CASSPGQGFYTGELFF.

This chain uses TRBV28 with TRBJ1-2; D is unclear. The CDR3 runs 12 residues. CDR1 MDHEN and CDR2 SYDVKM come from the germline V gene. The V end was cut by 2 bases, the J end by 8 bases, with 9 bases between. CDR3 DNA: TGTGCCAGCAGTTTAACCGGGTACGGCTACACCTTC. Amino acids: CASSLTGYGYTF.

CDR3 region: CASSQDIDEQFF. In DNA form, the CDR3 reads TGTGCCAGCAGCCAAGATATCGATGAGCAGTTCTTC. The chain recombines TRBV4-2 with TRBJ2-1; no firm D call. The germline V gene has CDR1 LGHNA and CDR2 YNFKEQ. V gave up 0 bases and J gave up 8 bases, with 5 bases separating them. This CDR3 has 12 residues.

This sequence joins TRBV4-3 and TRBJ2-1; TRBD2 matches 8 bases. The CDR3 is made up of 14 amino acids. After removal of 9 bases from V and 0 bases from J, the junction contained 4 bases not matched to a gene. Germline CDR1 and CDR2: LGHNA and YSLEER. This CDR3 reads CASRRGGSYNEQFF. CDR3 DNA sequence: TGCGCCAGTCGCCGGGGGGGCTCCTACAATGAGCAGTTCTTC.

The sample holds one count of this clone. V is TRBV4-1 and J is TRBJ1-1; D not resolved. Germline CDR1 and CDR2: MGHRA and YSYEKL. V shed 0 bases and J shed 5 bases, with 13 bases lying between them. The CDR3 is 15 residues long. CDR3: CASSQDQAAKTEAFF. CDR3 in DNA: TGCGCCAGCAGCCAAGACCAGGCCGCCAAGACTGAAGCTTTCTTT.

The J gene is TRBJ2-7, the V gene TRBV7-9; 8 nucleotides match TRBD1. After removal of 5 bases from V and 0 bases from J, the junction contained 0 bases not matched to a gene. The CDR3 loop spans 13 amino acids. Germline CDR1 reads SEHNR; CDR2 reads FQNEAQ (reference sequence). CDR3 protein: CASSDRGSYEQYF. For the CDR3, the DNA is TGTGCCAGCAGCGACAGGGGCTCCTACGAGCAGTACTTC.

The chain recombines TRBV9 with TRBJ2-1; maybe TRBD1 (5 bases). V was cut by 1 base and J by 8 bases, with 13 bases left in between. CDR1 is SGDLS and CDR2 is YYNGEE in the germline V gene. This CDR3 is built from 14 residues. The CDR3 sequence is CASSVRVEGDEQFF. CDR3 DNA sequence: TGTGCCAGCAGCGTACGGGTCGAAGGGGATGAGCAGTTCTTC. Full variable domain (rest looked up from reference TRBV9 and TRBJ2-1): DSGVTQTPKHLITATGQRVTLRCSPRSGDLSVYWYQQSLDQGLQFLIQYYNGEERAKGNILERFSAQQFPDLHSELNLSSLELGDSALYFCASSVRVEGDEQFFGPGTRLTVL.